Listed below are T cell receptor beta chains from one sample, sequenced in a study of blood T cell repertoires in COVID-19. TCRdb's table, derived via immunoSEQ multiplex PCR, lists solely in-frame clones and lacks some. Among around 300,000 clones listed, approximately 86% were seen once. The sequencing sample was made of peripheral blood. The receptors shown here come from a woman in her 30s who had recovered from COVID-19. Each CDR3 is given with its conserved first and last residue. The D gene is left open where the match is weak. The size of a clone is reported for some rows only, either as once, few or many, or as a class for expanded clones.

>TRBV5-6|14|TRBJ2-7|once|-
TGTGCCAGCAGCTACGAGCCCCCGCCCGGTGAGCAGTACTTC
CASSYEPPPGEQYF
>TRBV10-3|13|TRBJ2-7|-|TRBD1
TGTGCCATCAGTGAGTCACAGGGGGGCGAGCAGTACTTC
CAISESQGGEQYF
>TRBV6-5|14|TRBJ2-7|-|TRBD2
TGTGCCAGCAGAGTAGGGGCGGGAGCGTACGAGCAGTACTTC
CASRVGAGAYEQYF
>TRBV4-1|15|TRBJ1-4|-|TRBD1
TGCGCCAGCAGCCAGCTGACAGGGGTTGATGAAAAACTGTTTTTT
CASSQLTGVDEKLFF
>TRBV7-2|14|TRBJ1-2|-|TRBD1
TGTGCCAGCAGTACTGGGACAGGGGGCGGTGGCTACACCTTC
CASSTGTGGGGYTF
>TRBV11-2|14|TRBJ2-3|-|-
TGTGCCAGCAGCTTGGGCTCCCCCCCAGATACGCAGTATTTT
CASSLGSPPDTQYF
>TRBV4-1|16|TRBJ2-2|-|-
TGCGCCAGCAGCCTTCTAGCTTCTTCGAACACCGGGGAGCTGTTTTTT
CASSLLASSNTGELFF
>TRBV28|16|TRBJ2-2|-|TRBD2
TGTGCCAGCAGCGGACTAGCGGGAGTGAACACCGGGGAGCTGTTTTTT
CASSGLAGVNTGELFF
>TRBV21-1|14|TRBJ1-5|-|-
TGTGCCAGCAGCAAAGAGGGGTACAATCAGCCCCAGCATTTT
CASSKEGYNQPQHF
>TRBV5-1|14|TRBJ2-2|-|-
TGCGCCAGCAGCTTGGAACCCGGGACCGGGGAGCTGTTTTTT
CASSLEPGTGELFF
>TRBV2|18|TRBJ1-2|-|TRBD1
TGTGCCAGCAGTGAAGCGCTTACTTGGACAGGTTATAACTATGGCTACACCTTC
CASSEALTWTGYNYGYTF
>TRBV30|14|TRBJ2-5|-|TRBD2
TGTGCCTGGAGTGTCACTAGCGGTAGGGAGACCCAGTACTTC
CAWSVTSGRETQYF
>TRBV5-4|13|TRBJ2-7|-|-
TGTGCCAGCAGCTTCGGGGAGCCCTACGAGCAGTACTTC
CASSFGEPYEQYF
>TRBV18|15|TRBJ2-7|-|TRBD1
TGTGCCAGCTCCCCCGGACAGGGATGGTCCTACGAGCAGTACTTC
CASSPGQGWSYEQYF
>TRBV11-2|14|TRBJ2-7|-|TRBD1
TGTGCCAGCAGCTTAGCGCAGGGGGTTGGGGAGCAGTACTTC
CASSLAQGVGEQYF